This T cell receptor (beta chain) was profiled in a study of OX40 agonist ivuxolimab in advanced cancers. Enrollment shut out patients with autoimmune disease history or systemic immunosuppression. The repertoire was sequenced with immunoSEQ multiplex PCR; TCRdb's copy has only in-frame clones and lacks some. The table lists 40,000 to 55,000 clones, less than 90% of them singletons. Study-wide findings and caveats: Near-lowest levels of clonal expansion characterized partial responders at 0.1-3.0 mg/kg. Expanded clones tended on average to be more numerous among CD8+ T cells than CD4+.

About this clone itself: Its cognate antigen is unknown.

Sequenced here: CD4+ or CD8+ T cells sorted from blood, sampled in a trial of the OX40 agonist ivuxolimab. The source is an adult with an advanced solid tumor such as melanoma, head and neck, liver or kidney cancer.

The CDR3 sequence is CASSKNPGQGYNVDQPQHF. CDR3 coding DNA: TGTGCCTCGAGTAAGAATCCGGGACAGGGATACAATGTGGATCAGCCCCAGCATTTT. V is TRBV10-3 and J is TRBJ1-5; 9 positions agree with TRBD1. Unmatched junction bases numbered 25, after V lost 11 bases and J lost 5 bases. CDR1 and CDR2 (germline): ENHRY, SYGVKD. CDR3 size: 19 residues.